The 7 T cell receptor beta chains below come from one sample, sequenced in a study of human T cells and chemical hapten exposure. The time point was: pre-sensitization, week 0. Treatment indicated: therapeutic diphenylcyclopropenone sensitization with weekly scalp DPC. Using its own MiXCR run on the RACE reads, TCRdb lists one record per CDR3 protein. The sample lists about 120,000 distinct CDR3 sequences; about 13% were seen once. This material consisted of whole blood, taken in connection with sensitization to the hapten diphenylcyclopropenone (DPC). These receptors came from a woman under 30 with alopecia areata. Some clones in this sample may be carry-over from other donors' samples.

In its sample, this clonotype was seen many times. The chain combines TRBV6-2 or TRBV6-3 with TRBJ2-1, with D tentatively TRBD1 (6 bases). V dropped 0 bases and J dropped 2 bases, with 11 bases sitting between them. The length of the CDR3 is 16 residues. The germline V gene has CDR1 MNHEY and CDR2 SVGEGT. CDR3 sequence: CASSYSGGQTYNEQFF. The CDR3 DNA reads TGTGCCAGCAGTTACTCAGGCGGACAGACCTACAATGAGCAGTTCTTC.

The rearrangement uses TRBV6-1 and TRBJ2-5; TRBD2 matches at 9 bases. The V and J ends lost 5 bases and 2 bases, in that order; junction bases with no gene match: 3. The CDR3 has 14 residues. Germline V CDR1 and CDR2: MNHNS, SASEGT. CDR3 sequence: CASSSSGAQETQYF. CDR3 bases: TGTGCCAGCAGTTCTAGCGGGGCACAAGAGACCCAGTACTTC.

This clonotype was seen ten or more times. This chain links TRBV20-1 with TRBJ2-1; D might be TRBD1 (5 bases). This CDR3 comprises 14 residues. Germline V gene sequence: CDR1 DFQATT, CDR2 SNEGSKA (reference sequence). The germline V and J ends were trimmed by 0 bases and 5 bases, with 11 bases remaining between them. CDR3 DNA sequence: TGCAGTGCTAGAGATGGGGCAGAGAACAATGAGCAGTTCTTC. Its protein is CSARDGAENNEQFF.

The CDR3 bases are TGTGCCAGCAGTTACGGGACTAGTAATATAGATACGCAGTATTTT. Protein product: CASSYGTSNIDTQYF. This chain uses TRBV6-2 or TRBV6-3 with TRBJ2-3, with TRBD2 matching 8 bases. This CDR3 has 15 residues. Germline CDR1 MNHEY, CDR2 SVGEGT. V trimming: 2 bases; J trimming: 5 bases; junction bases outside the gene matches: 6.

This chain uses TRBV7-2 with TRBJ2-2, with D perhaps matching TRBD1 (5 bases). CDR1 and CDR2 (germline): SGHTA, FQGNSA. The germline V and J ends were trimmed by 6 bases and 5 bases, with 10 bases remaining between them. The CDR3 runs 13 residues. The CDR3 region is CASRDQGTGELFF. CDR3 sequence (DNA): TGTGCCAGCAGAGATCAGGGAACCGGGGAGCTGTTTTTT.

This clonotype was counted a few times. The chain joins TRBV5-1 to TRBJ2-7, with TRBD1 identical over 7 bases. With V trimmed by 3 bases and J by 1 base, 1 base remained unmatched. CDR1 is SGHRS and CDR2 is YFSETQ in the germline V gene. This CDR3 has 13 residues. The CDR3 region has the DNA TGCGCCAGCAGCTGGGGACAGTCCTACGAGCAGTACTTC. Protein: CASSWGQSYEQYF.

The chain carries TRBV12-3 or TRBV12-4 and TRBJ2-6; the D is unclear. The ends were cut back, 3 bases at V and 1 base at J, with 7 bases in the middle. This CDR3 contains 15 residues. The CDR3 DNA is TGTGCCAGCAGTTTGTCCGCATCTGGGGCCAACGTCCTGACTTTC. Translated, it gives CASSLSASGANVLTF.